These T cell receptor beta chains were read from a single sample in a study of shared clonotypes between healthy human individuals. Data came from immunoSEQ multiplex PCR; TCRdb stores just in-frame clones and leaves some out. Of under 2,500,000 clones listed, almost 96% are singletons. Input material: naive CD4+ T cells sorted from blood. These receptor sequences come from a man younger than 30 in good health. CDR3s include the opening cysteine and the closing phenylalanine or tryptophan. The order of the fields is J gene, clone size, V gene, D gene, CDR3 DNA, CDR3 protein. A D gene is named only where the DNA matches it firmly. Expanded clones get a size class; other rows say once, few or many, or leave the size out.

J: TRBJ2-7
size: -
V: TRBV5-3
D: -
DNA: TGTGCCAGAAGGAGACGCAGGAACCTCCCTTCCTACGAGCAGTACTTC
CDR3: CARRRRRNLPSYEQYF

J: TRBJ1-3
size: few
V: TRBV18
D: -
DNA: TGTGCCAGCTCAGAGAGCTCTGGAAACACCATATATTTT
CDR3: CASSESSGNTIYF

J: TRBJ1-6
size: -
V: TRBV18
D: TRBD1
DNA: TGTGCCAGCTCAAGGGGACAGGTGAATTCACCCCTCCACTTT
CDR3: CASSRGQVNSPLHF

J: TRBJ1-2
size: -
V: TRBV7-9
D: -
DNA: TGTGCCAGCAGCTTAGATACGGTTGAGCTTCGCTATGGCTACACCTTC
CDR3: CASSLDTVELRYGYTF

J: TRBJ2-1
size: -
V: TRBV11-2
D: -
DNA: TGTGCCAGCAGCTCGGACAATGAGCAGTTCTTC
CDR3: CASSSDNEQFF

J: TRBJ1-6
size: -
V: TRBV6-1
D: -
DNA: TGTGCCAGCTCCCCTGGGGGGAACTCACCCCTCCACTTT
CDR3: CASSPGGNSPLHF

J: TRBJ1-6
size: -
V: TRBV2
D: TRBD1
DNA: TGTGCCAGCAGTGCGGAGTATTGGGTCAGGGGGTCCTATAATTCACCCCTCCACTTT
CDR3: CASSAEYWVRGSYNSPLHF

J: TRBJ1-2
size: -
V: TRBV20-1
D: -
DNA: TGCATGGTGGGGGGGATCTATGGCTACACCTTC
CDR3: CMVGGIYGYTF

J: TRBJ2-5
size: -
V: TRBV5-1
D: TRBD1
DNA: TGCGCCAGCAGCCGTTGGACAGGACAAGAGACCCAGTACTTC
CDR3: CASSRWTGQETQYF

J: TRBJ1-1
size: -
V: TRBV11-2
D: -
DNA: TGTGCCAGCAGCCCCGAAAGACTTAGTGAAGCTTTCTTT
CDR3: CASSPERLSEAFF

J: TRBJ1-1
size: -
V: TRBV6-5
D: TRBD1
DNA: TGTGCCAGCAGTCGACAGGGTGGGAACACTGAAGCTTTCTTT
CDR3: CASSRQGGNTEAFF

J: TRBJ1-6
size: few
V: TRBV28
D: -
DNA: TGTGCCAGCGGCAGGGTTAATTCACCCCTCCACTTT
CDR3: CASGRVNSPLHF

J: TRBJ2-5
size: -
V: TRBV29-1
D: -
DNA: TGCAGCGTCGAATCCACTAGCCTACAAGAGACCCAGTACTTC
CDR3: CSVESTSLQETQYF

J: TRBJ1-4
size: once
V: TRBV11-2
D: TRBD1
DNA: TGTGCCAGCAGCGAGGGGGCCGGTGAAAAACTGTTTTTT
CDR3: CASSEGAGEKLFF

J: TRBJ1-1
size: -
V: TRBV28
D: TRBD1
DNA: TGTGCCAGCAGTACACAGGGGACCGTGGACACTGAAGCTTTCTTT
CDR3: CASSTQGTVDTEAFF

J: TRBJ2-1
size: -
V: TRBV27
D: TRBD1
DNA: TGTGCCAGCAGTTTATCCCGGAGACAGGGAAGCTACAATGAGCAGTTCTTC
CDR3: CASSLSRRQGSYNEQFF

J: TRBJ2-7
size: -
V: TRBV2
D: TRBD1
DNA: TGTGCCAGCAGTGCAAGACAGGGCCCAACGGGCGAGCAGTACTTC
CDR3: CASSARQGPTGEQYF

J: TRBJ2-3
size: -
V: TRBV5-4
D: -
DNA: TGTGCCAGCAGCTGGCAGGGACCCCGGGGCACAGATACGCAGTATTTT
CDR3: CASSWQGPRGTDTQYF

J: TRBJ2-7
size: -
V: TRBV7-9
D: -
DNA: TGTGCCAGCAGCTTAGAGTCACCCCGCGAGCAGTACTTC
CDR3: CASSLESPREQYF

J: TRBJ2-1
size: -
V: TRBV5-1
D: -
DNA: TGCGCCAGCAGCTTGGCCGGGACCTTAATTACCAATGAGCAGTTCTTC
CDR3: CASSLAGTLITNEQFF

J: TRBJ1-4
size: -
V: TRBV11-2
D: -
DNA: TGTGCCAGCAGCTTAACAGGCCGTGCAACTAATGAAAAACTGTTTTTT
CDR3: CASSLTGRATNEKLFF

J: TRBJ2-7
size: -
V: TRBV21-1
D: -
DNA: TGTGCCAGCAGCAAAGGCTCAGGGCCCCACGAGCAGTACTTC
CDR3: CASSKGSGPHEQYF

J: TRBJ2-7
size: -
V: TRBV6-1
D: TRBD2
DNA: TGTGCCAGCACTCTAGCGGGAGTTAATTACGAGCAGTACTTC
CDR3: CASTLAGVNYEQYF

J: TRBJ1-2
size: -
V: TRBV2
D: -
DNA: TGTGCCAGCAGACTGACAGCGGATTGGGCGGGCTACACCTTC
CDR3: CASRLTADWAGYTF

J: TRBJ1-1
size: -
V: TRBV6-1
D: TRBD1
DNA: TGTGCCAGTCCCGACAGGGCCAACACTGAAGCTTTCTTT
CDR3: CASPDRANTEAFF

J: TRBJ2-5
size: -
V: TRBV5-5
D: -
DNA: TGTGCCAGCAGCCTGAATGGGCGGATACAAGAGACCCAGTACTTC
CDR3: CASSLNGRIQETQYF

J: TRBJ2-7
size: -
V: TRBV10-3
D: -
DNA: TGTGCCATCAGTGAGACCGGACAGTCCGCCTACGAGCAGTACTTC
CDR3: CAISETGQSAYEQYF

J: TRBJ1-5
size: -
V: TRBV30
D: TRBD1
DNA: TGTGCCTGGAAGACAGGGGGAAATCAGCCCCAGCATTTT
CDR3: CAWKTGGNQPQHF

J: TRBJ2-3
size: -
V: TRBV5-1
D: -
DNA: TGCGCCAGCAGCCGCGGGGGCACAGATACGCAGTATTTT
CDR3: CASSRGGTDTQYF

J: TRBJ1-4
size: -
V: TRBV19
D: -
DNA: TGTGCCAGTAGTGGCACCCGGGCCGCTAATGAAAAACTGTTTTTT
CDR3: CASSGTRAANEKLFF

J: TRBJ1-6
size: -
V: TRBV6-1
D: TRBD1
DNA: TGTGCCAGCAGTCCTCACGACAGGGATGGACCCCTCCACTTT
CDR3: CASSPHDRDGPLHF

J: TRBJ2-7
size: once
V: TRBV19
D: -
DNA: TGTGCCAGTAGTATTTCGGTGGAGGGCGGGGAGCAGTACTTC
CDR3: CASSISVEGGEQYF

J: TRBJ1-2
size: -
V: TRBV19
D: TRBD1
DNA: TGTGCCAGTAGCTTGGGGACAGCCAACTATGGCTACACCTTC
CDR3: CASSLGTANYGYTF

J: TRBJ1-2
size: -
V: TRBV6-5
D: TRBD1
DNA: TGTGCCAGCAGGAGAGGCCGGGACAGGGCCTATGGCTACACCTTC
CDR3: CASRRGRDRAYGYTF